Shown below are 30 T cell receptor beta chains from a single sample sequenced in a study of T cell clonotyping in hematopoietic cell transplantation. Time point indicated: recipient sample about 28 days before transplant, after cytoreduction. Sequenced by immunoSEQ multiplex PCR; TCRdb stores in-frame clones only, minus some. The profile shows about 10,000 clones, about nine tenths of them singletons. Here the sequenced sample was peripheral blood mononuclear cells, taken before stem cell transplant. The receptor set was obtained from a woman in her 50s with chronic myeloid leukemia. Some clones in this sample may be carry-over from other donors' samples.

The chain recombines TRBV15 with TRBJ2-1; 9 bases map to TRBD2. The germline gives CDR1 LNHNV, CDR2 YYDKDF (reference sequence). The CDR3 is made up of 18 amino acids. After removal of 0 bases from V and 4 bases from J, the junction contained 10 bases not matched to a gene. The CDR3 nucleotides are TGTGCCACCAGCAGAGATCTGGCTAGCGGGATGATTTACAATGAGCAGTTCTTC. Its translation is CATSRDLASGMIYNEQFF.

The table lists this clone with a count of one. The gene calls are TRBV29-1 and TRBJ2-1; 9 bases align to TRBD1. CDR3 size: 15 residues. Germline V gene lookup returns CDR1 SQVTM and CDR2 ANQGSEA. V shed 0 bases and J 5 bases; nucleotides not matched to a gene: 5. The CDR3 DNA is TGCAGCGTTGAAGATTACAGGGGGCTCAACAATGAGCAGTTCTTC. Translated, it gives CSVEDYRGLNNEQFF.

The rearrangement uses TRBV30 and TRBJ2-5, with 9 bases aligning to TRBD1. CDR3 length equals 15 residues. Germline CDR1 GTSNPN, CDR2 SVGIG (reference sequence). V lost 8 bases and J lost 3; bases outside the gene matches: 13. CDR3 in DNA: TGTGCCGCAACTGGAGGGACAGGGTGGGAAGAGACCCAGTACTTC. Its protein product is CAATGGTGWEETQYF.

V gene TRBV30 combines with J gene TRBJ1-1, with D hard to call. With 1 base removed from V and 0 bases from J, the gap between germline ends came to 12 bases. The germline V gene encodes CDR1 GTSNPN and CDR2 SVGIG (reference sequence). CDR3 length: 15 residues. The CDR3 here is CAWSAGTSMNTEAFF. CDR3 nucleotides: TGTGCCTGGAGTGCCGGCACAAGCATGAACACTGAAGCTTTCTTT.

The gene calls are TRBV29-1 and TRBJ1-5; D may be TRBD1 (6 bases). The ends were cut back, 5 bases at V and 1 base at J, with 12 bases in the middle. There are 14 residues in the CDR3. Germline CDR1 is SQVTM and CDR2 is ANQGSEA. CDR3 DNA: TGCAGCGTTACGGCAGGGGCGAGCAATCAGCCCCAGCATTTT. Translated: CSVTAGASNQPQHF.

The chain has TRBV28 and TRBJ2-6, with D perhaps matching TRBD1 (5 bases). V lost 8 bases and J 0 bases, leaving 5 bases between the germline ends. Germline V CDR1 and CDR2: MDHEN, SYDVKM. The CDR3 totals 13 residues. In DNA, the CDR3 is TGTGCCAGCCAGGGCTCTGGGGCCAACGTCCTGACTTTC. Translating it yields CASQGSGANVLTF.

J is TRBJ2-2 and V is TRBV19, with 8 bases identical to TRBD2. Trimming took 4 bases from V and 1 from J; bases not matched to a gene: 2. Per germline, CDR1 LNHDA and CDR2 SQIVND (reference sequence). The CDR3 covers 15 residues. The CDR3 bases are TGTGCCAGTAGTACAGGGACTAGGAACACCGGGGAGCTGTTTTTT. This encodes CASSTGTRNTGELFF.

J is TRBJ1-2 and V is TRBV25-1, with D hard to call. Trimming removed 1 base from V and 7 bases from J, with 16 bases in between. The CDR3 covers 15 residues. CDR1 MGHDK and CDR2 SYGVNS come from the germline V gene. DNA of the CDR3: TGTGCCAGCAGTGAATCTTCGGGCCGGTGGGTTGGCTACACCTTC. Translating gives CASSESSGRWVGYTF.

V gene TRBV9 combines with J gene TRBJ2-1; 9 bases align to TRBD1. Germline trimming cut 0 bases from V and 6 bases from J; bases unmatched to any gene: 7. The CDR3 totals 16 residues. The germline CDR1 and CDR2 sequences are SGDLS and YYNGEE. CDR3 DNA: TGTGCCAGCAGCGTAGTCCCGGGACAGGGAGGCAATGAGCAGTTCTTC. This translates into CASSVVPGQGGNEQFF.

J is TRBJ2-3 and V is TRBV10-3; D perhaps matches TRBD1 (6 bases). Looked up from germline, CDR1 is ENHRY and CDR2 is SYGVKD. The CDR3 has 13 residues. V shed 0 bases and J shed 8 bases, with 9 bases lying between them. The CDR3 region is CAISESGAGTQYF. Here the CDR3 DNA reads TGTGCCATCAGTGAGTCGGGGGCTGGTACGCAGTATTTT.

The CDR3 reads CASRKDATYEQYF. As DNA, the CDR3 is TGTGCCAGCAGAAAGGATGCTACCTACGAGCAGTACTTC. The rearrangement links TRBV2 to TRBJ2-7; D is undetermined. The ends were cut back, 6 bases at V and 2 bases at J, with 11 bases in the middle. From germline, CDR1 is SNHLY and CDR2 FYNNEI. The CDR3 is 13 amino acids.

V gene TRBV28 combines with J gene TRBJ1-2; weak D call: TRBD1 (6 bases). CDR3 size: 16 residues. Germline assignment: CDR1 MDHEN and CDR2 SYDVKM. Trimming shortened V by 1 base and J by 4 bases, and 16 bases separated the two germline ends. This CDR3 is CASSLSGTKLAYGYTF. The CDR3 DNA follows: TGTGCCAGCAGTTTATCAGGGACAAAGCTCGCCTATGGCTACACCTTC.

This clone was picked up one time. The rearrangement links TRBV27 to TRBJ2-7; the D gene is possibly TRBD1 (6 bases). V was clipped by 2 bases and J by 2 bases, with 16 bases between them. The germline gives CDR1 MNHEY, CDR2 SMNVEV (reference sequence). This CDR3 has 16 residues. The CDR3 here is CASSLLSTGFPYEQYF. The CDR3 DNA sequence: TGTGCCAGCAGTTTACTATCTACAGGGTTCCCCTACGAGCAGTACTTC.

This chain links TRBV15 with TRBJ2-5; 10 nucleotides align to TRBD2. CDR1 LNHNV and CDR2 YYDKDF come from the germline V gene (reference sequence). The CDR3 has 16 residues. J gave up 4 bases and V 0 bases, and 5 bases lay outside the gene matches. The CDR3 bases are TGTGCCACCAGCAGAGATCGGCTAGCGGGAGTAGAGACCCAGTACTTC. This sequence encodes CATSRDRLAGVETQYF.

The chain uses TRBV11-2 and TRBJ1-1; the D is unclear. Germline CDR1 and CDR2: SGHAT and FQNNGV. Trimming left V 5 bases short and J 5 bases short, with 15 bases between. CDR3 length: 14 amino acids. CDR3 sequence (DNA): TGTGCCAGCAGCCCTGAAGTCCTTCTGACTGAAGCTTTCTTT. It yields the protein CASSPEVLLTEAFF. Full variable domain (remainder filled in from reference TRBV11-2 and TRBJ1-1): EAGVAQSPRYKIIEKRQSVAFWCNPISGHATLYWYQQILGQGPKLLIQFQNNGVVDDSQLPKDRFSAERLKGVDSTLKIQPAKLEDSAVYLCASSPEVLLTEAFFGQGTRLTVV.

J is TRBJ1-2 and V is TRBV5-4; 9 bases align to TRBD1. There are 13 residues in the CDR3. The junction had 3 bases not matched to a gene; V was cut back by 5 bases and J by 4 bases. Germline lookup yields CDR1 SGHNT and CDR2 YYREEE (reference sequence). CDR3 sequence: CASRQTGGYGYTF. The DNA for the CDR3 is TGTGCCAGCAGACAGACAGGGGGCTATGGCTACACCTTC.

The chain is built from TRBV5-6 and TRBJ2-7, with a possible D match to TRBD2 (7 bases). Looked up from germline, CDR1 is SGHDT and CDR2 is YYEEEE. The CDR3 is 14 amino acids. The ends were cut back, 3 bases at V and 8 bases at J, with 18 bases in the middle. The CDR3 is CASSWGGYGDQQYF. The CDR3 DNA is TGTGCCAGCAGCTGGGGGGGCTACGGGGACCAGCAGTACTTC.

V gene TRBV2 combines with J gene TRBJ1-2; TRBD1 matches 8 bases. Trimming cost V 7 bases and J 2 bases; bases outside gene matches: 6. This CDR3 has 14 amino acids. Germline assignment: CDR1 SNHLY and CDR2 FYNNEI. CDR3 sequence reads: CASMRDRTNYGYTF. In DNA, the CDR3 is TGTGCCAGCATGAGGGACAGGACAAACTATGGCTACACCTTC.

The rearrangement uses TRBV7-2 and TRBJ2-3; D not resolved. V was shortened by 1 base and J by 2 bases, with 7 bases between the two germline ends. Germline V CDR1 and CDR2: SGHTA, FQGNSA. This CDR3 contains 14 residues. CDR3 residues: CASSLGLPTDTQYF. In DNA form, the CDR3 reads TGTGCCAGCAGCTTAGGGCTACCCACAGATACGCAGTATTTT.

CDR3 amino acids: CASSVLAGGYEQYF. CDR3 in DNA: TGTGCCAGCAGTGTACTAGCGGGAGGTTACGAGCAGTACTTC. This rearrangement joins TRBV27 to TRBJ2-7, with 12 bases matching TRBD2. V gave up 5 bases and J gave up 4 bases; unmatched junction bases: 3. The length of the CDR3 is 14 residues. The germline V gene has CDR1 MNHEY and CDR2 SMNVEV (reference sequence).

This chain connects TRBV7-6 to TRBJ1-5; possibly TRBD1 for D (6 bases). The CDR3 totals 17 residues. V was cut by 1 base and J by 4 bases, with 17 bases left in between. Germline V lookup: CDR1 SGHVS, CDR2 FNYEAQ. The CDR3 here is CASSLGVRERGNQPQHF. The DNA for the CDR3 is TGTGCCAGCAGCTTAGGGGTCAGGGAAAGGGGGAATCAGCCCCAGCATTTT.

This clone was seen a handful of times. The chain combines TRBV9 with TRBJ2-5; no definite D call. CDR3 length: 14 amino acids. Between the trimmed V and J ends, which lost 0 bases and 2 bases, there was a span of 8 bases. Germline lookup yields CDR1 SGDLS and CDR2 YYNGEE. CDR3 nucleotides: TGTGCCAGCAGCGTAGGTCCAGAGCAAGAGACCCAGTACTTC. This sequence encodes CASSVGPEQETQYF.

This chain uses TRBV19 with TRBJ1-1; weak D call: TRBD1 (5 bases). The CDR3 loop spans 15 amino acids. The germline gives CDR1 LNHDA, CDR2 SQIVND (reference sequence). The V end lost 0 bases, the J end lost 1 base, and 9 bases lay between the germline ends. The CDR3 reads CASSIEVGGNTEAFF. CDR3 coding DNA: TGTGCCAGTAGTATAGAGGTTGGGGGGAACACTGAAGCTTTCTTT.

The chain couples TRBV7-9 to TRBJ1-1; D might be TRBD1 (6 bases). CDR3 length: 14 residues. V gave up 1 base and J gave up 4 bases, with 10 bases separating them. Looked up from germline, CDR1 is SEHNR and CDR2 is FQNEAQ (reference sequence). As DNA, the CDR3 is TGTGCCAGCAGCTTAGATCAGGGGTTCACTGAAGCTTTCTTT. Its protein is CASSLDQGFTEAFF.

The V call is TRBV5-1, the J call TRBJ2-1; D is undetermined. V was cut by 0 bases and J by 13 bases, with 8 bases left in between. This CDR3 comprises 11 residues. CDR1 is SGHRS, CDR2 YFSETQ, per germline. CDR3 bases: TGCGCCAGCAGCTTGGACAGAACCCAGTTCTTC. Protein sequence: CASSLDRTQFF.

J is TRBJ2-7 and V is TRBV28; D might be TRBD1 or TRBD2, each matching 6 bases. Trimming took 5 bases from V and 7 from J, leaving 18 bases between them. This CDR3 has 14 amino acids. Per the germline V gene, CDR1 is MDHEN and CDR2 is SYDVKM. CDR3 nucleotides: TGTGCCAGCAGTACCGCTCGGGGGCAGATGGAGCAGTACTTC. Translation: CASSTARGQMEQYF. Full variable domain (outside the CDR3, taken from reference TRBV28 and TRBJ2-7): DVKVTQSSRYLVKRTGEKVFLECVQDMDHENMFWYRQDPGLGLRLIYFSYDVKMKEKGDIPEGYSVSREKKERFSLILESASTNQTSMYLCASSTARGQMEQYFGPGTRLTVT.

This sequence joins TRBV29-1 and TRBJ2-1; TRBD1 agrees at 7 bases. Per germline, CDR1 SQVTM and CDR2 ANQGSEA. The CDR3 covers 14 residues. The V segment lost 4 bases and the J segment 5 bases; nucleotides outside the gene matches: 8. The chain's CDR3 is CSVVPTDRDNEQFF. The CDR3 DNA sequence: TGCAGCGTTGTCCCGACCGACAGGGACAATGAGCAGTTCTTC.

This chain connects TRBV28 to TRBJ2-4; 8 bases match TRBD1. The V segment lost 5 bases and the J segment 8 bases; nucleotides outside the gene matches: 11. Germline assignment: CDR1 MDHEN and CDR2 SYDVKM. The CDR3 totals 15 residues. The CDR3 here is CASSVPGGASYIQYF. The CDR3 DNA sequence: TGTGCCAGCAGTGTCCCAGGGGGCGCTTCATACATTCAGTACTTC.

The chain employs TRBV9 and TRBJ2-7; D unclear. CDR1 is SGDLS, CDR2 YYNGEE, per germline. The germline V and J ends were trimmed by 4 bases and 3 bases, with 11 bases remaining between them. The CDR3 is 13 amino acids. The CDR3 sequence: CASSKPPDYEQYF. Written as DNA, the CDR3 is TGTGCCAGCAGCAAGCCCCCGGACTACGAGCAGTACTTC.

The gene calls are TRBV7-2 and TRBJ1-1, with a tentative D call TRBD1 (6 bases). V was pared by 4 bases and J by 4 bases, with 16 bases between. This CDR3 spans 15 amino acids. Germline V gives CDR1 SGHTA, CDR2 FQGNSA. CDR3 sequence (DNA): TGTGCCAGCAGCTACCAACAGGGCCCCGCCACTGAAGCTTTCTTT. Protein product: CASSYQQGPATEAFF.